The clone carrying this T cell receptor beta chain was seen a few times. Antigen: not known. The record originates from a study of identical twins. Findings and caveats of the study: Models underestimated how often monozygotic twins shared out-of-frame TCR alpha. There were fewer insertions in abundant cord blood beta clonotypes, but memory repertoires showed no such pattern.

The germline V gene has CDR1 MGHRA and CDR2 YSYEKL. V was pared by 4 bases and J by 2 bases, with 10 bases between. There are 14 residues in the CDR3. Carrying unique molecular identifiers, the cDNA also gained a universal primer site through template switching. TCRdb re-analysed the 5' RACE reads in MiXCR, keeping a single row per CDR3 protein. Seen here are approximately 490,000 distinct CDR3 sequences, 20% to 25% observed once, and the top ten hold about 0.5%. These data were also reused for a study on yellow fever vaccine responses in identical twins.

This sequence joins TRBV4-1 and TRBJ2-3; the D gene is possibly TRBD2 (6 bases). The clonotype comes from a woman aged 18-29 years in good health. Sequencing was carried out using CD4+ T cells sorted from blood. CDR3 in DNA: TGCGCCAGCAGCCCTCTAGCGTTCACAGATACGCAGTATTTT. This codes for CASSPLAFTDTQYF.